One T cell receptor beta chain is described in this entry. TCRdb keeps only in-frame clones here, not all; method: immunoSEQ multiplex PCR. The data contain 430,000 or so clones, roughly 90% of them singletons. This specimen belongs to a study of blood T cell repertoires in COVID-19. Enrollees, about 18 to 100 years old, lived in 24 US areas. Assignment of participants to cohorts was predicated upon participant-reported clinical history. Each recovered donor of Cohort 3 presented with two negative PCRs, clearance, or symptom resolution. The germline CDR1 and CDR2 sequences are MGHRA and YSYEKL. V gave up 4 bases and J gave up 1 base, with 13 bases separating them. The CDR3 spans 15 residues.

The J gene is TRBJ2-5, the V gene TRBV4-1; D may be TRBD1 (7 bases). Sequenced material: PBMCs or T cells enriched from blood (not recorded which). The clonotype comes from a woman aged 40 to 49 who had recovered from COVID-19. CDR3 nucleotides: TGCGCCAGCAGCCGGGGGGACAGCTTCCAAGAGACCCAGTACTTC. This codes for CASSRGDSFQETQYF.